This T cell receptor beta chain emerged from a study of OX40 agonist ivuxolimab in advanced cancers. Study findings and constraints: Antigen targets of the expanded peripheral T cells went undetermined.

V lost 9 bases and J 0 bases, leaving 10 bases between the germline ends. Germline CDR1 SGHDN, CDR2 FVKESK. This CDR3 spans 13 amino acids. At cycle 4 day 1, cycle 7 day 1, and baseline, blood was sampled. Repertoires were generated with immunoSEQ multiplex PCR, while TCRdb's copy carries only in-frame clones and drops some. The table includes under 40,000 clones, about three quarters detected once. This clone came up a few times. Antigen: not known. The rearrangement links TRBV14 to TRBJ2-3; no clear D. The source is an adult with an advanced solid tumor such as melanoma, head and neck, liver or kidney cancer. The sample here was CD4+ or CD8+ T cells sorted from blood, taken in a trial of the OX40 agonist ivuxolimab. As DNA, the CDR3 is TGTGCCAGTGGACCGGACAGCACAGATACGCAGTATTTT. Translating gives CASGPDSTDTQYF. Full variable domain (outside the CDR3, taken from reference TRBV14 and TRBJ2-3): EAGVTQFPSHSVIEKGQTVTLRCDPISGHDNLYWYRRVMGKEIKFLLHFVKESKQDESGMPNNRFLAERTGGTYSTLKVQPAELEDSGVYFCASGPDSTDTQYFGPGTRLTVL.